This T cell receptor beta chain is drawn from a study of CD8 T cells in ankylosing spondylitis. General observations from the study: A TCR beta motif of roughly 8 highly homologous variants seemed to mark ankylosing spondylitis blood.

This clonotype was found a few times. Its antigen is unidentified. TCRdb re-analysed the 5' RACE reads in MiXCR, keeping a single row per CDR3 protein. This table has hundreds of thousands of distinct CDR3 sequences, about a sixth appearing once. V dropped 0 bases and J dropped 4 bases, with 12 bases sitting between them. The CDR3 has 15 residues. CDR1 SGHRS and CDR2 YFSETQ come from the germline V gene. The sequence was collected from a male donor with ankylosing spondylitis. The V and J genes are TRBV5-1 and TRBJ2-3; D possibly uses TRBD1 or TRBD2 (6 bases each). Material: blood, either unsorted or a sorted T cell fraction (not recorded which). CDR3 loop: CASSLDRGPADTQYF. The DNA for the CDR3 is TGCGCCAGCAGCTTGGATCGGGGGCCTGCAGATACGCAGTATTTT.